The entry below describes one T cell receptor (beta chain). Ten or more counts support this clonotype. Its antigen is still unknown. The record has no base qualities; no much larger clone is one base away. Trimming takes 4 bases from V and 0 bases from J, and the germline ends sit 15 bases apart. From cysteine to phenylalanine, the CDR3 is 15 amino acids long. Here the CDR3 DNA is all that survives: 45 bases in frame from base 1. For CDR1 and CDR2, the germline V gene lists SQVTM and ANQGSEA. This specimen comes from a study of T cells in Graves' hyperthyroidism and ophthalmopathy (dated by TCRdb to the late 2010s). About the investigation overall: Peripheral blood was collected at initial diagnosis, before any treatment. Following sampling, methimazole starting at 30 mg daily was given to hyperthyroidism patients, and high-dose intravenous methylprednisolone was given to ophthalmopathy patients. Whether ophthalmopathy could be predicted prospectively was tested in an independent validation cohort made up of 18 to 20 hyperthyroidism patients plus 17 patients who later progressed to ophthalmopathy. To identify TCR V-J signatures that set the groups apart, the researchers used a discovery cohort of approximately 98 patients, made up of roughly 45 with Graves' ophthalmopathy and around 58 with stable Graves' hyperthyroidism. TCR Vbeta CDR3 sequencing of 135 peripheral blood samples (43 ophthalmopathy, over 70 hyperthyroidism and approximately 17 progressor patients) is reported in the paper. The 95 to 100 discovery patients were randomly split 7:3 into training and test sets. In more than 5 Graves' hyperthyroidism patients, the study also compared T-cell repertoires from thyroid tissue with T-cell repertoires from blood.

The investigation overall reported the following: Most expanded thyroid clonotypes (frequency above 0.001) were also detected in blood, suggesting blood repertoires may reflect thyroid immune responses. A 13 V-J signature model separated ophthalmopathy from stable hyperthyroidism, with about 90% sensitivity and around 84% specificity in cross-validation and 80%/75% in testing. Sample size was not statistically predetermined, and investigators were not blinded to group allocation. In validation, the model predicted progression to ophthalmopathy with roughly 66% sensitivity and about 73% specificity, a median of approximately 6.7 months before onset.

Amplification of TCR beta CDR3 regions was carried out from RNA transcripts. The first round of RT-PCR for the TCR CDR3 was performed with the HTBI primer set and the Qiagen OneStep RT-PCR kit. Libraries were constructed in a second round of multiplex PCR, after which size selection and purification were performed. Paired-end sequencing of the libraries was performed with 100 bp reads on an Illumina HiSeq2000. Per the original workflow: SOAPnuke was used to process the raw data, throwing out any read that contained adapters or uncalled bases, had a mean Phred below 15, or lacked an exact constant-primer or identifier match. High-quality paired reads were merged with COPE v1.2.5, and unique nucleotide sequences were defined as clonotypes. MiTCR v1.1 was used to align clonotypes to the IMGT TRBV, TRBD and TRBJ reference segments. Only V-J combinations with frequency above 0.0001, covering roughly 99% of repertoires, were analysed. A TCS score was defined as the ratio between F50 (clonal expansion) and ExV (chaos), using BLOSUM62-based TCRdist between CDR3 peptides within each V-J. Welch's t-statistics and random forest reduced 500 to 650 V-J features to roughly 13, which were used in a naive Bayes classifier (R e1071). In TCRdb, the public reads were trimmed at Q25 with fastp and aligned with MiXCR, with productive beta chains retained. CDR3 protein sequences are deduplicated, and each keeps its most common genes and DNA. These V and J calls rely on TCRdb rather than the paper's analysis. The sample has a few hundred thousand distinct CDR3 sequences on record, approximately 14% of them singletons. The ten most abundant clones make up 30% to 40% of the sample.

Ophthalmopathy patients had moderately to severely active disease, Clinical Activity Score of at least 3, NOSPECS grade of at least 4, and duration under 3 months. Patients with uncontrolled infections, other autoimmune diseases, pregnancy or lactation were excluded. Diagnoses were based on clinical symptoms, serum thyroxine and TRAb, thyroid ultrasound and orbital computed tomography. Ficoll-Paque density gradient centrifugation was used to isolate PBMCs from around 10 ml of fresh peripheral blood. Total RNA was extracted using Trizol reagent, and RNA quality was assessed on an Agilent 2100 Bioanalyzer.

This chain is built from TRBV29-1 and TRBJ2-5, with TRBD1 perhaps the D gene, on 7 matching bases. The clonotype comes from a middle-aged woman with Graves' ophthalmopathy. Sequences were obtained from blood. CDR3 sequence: CSVAGDRKNQETQYF. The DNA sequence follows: TGCAGCGTTGCGGGGGACAGAAAAAACCAAGAGACCCAGTACTTC. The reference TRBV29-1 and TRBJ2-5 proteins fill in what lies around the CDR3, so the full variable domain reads SAVISQKPSRDICQRGTSLTIQCQVDSQVTMMFWYRQQPGQSLTLIATANQGSEATYESGFVIDKFPISRPNLTFSTLTVSNMSPEDSSIYLCSVAGDRKNQETQYFGPGTRLLVL.